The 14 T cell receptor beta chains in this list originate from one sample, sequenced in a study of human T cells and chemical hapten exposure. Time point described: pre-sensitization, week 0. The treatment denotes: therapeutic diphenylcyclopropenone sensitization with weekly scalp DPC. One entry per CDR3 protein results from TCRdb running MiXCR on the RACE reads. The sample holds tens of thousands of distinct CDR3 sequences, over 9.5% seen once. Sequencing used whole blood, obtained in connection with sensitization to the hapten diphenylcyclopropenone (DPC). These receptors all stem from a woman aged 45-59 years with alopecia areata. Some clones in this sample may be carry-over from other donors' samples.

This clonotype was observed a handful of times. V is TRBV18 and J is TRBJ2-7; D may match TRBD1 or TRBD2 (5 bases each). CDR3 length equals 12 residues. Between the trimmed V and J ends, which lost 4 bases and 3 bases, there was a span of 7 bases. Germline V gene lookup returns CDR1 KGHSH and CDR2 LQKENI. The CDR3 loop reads CASSRDLYEQYF. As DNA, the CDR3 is TGTGCCAGCTCACGGGACCTCTACGAGCAGTACTTC.

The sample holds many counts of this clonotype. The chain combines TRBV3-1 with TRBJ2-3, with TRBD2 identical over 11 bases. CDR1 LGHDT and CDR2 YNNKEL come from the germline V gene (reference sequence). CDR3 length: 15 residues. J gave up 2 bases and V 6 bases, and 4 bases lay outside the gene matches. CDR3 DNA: TGTGCCAGCAGACTTAGCGGGGGGGCCACAGATACGCAGTATTTT. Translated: CASRLSGGATDTQYF.

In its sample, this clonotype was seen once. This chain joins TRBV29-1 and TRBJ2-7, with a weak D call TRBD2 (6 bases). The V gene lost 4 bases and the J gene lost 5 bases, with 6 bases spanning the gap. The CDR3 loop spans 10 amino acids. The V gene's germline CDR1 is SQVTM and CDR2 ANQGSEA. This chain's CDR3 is CSVGGDEQYF. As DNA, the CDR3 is TGCAGCGTTGGGGGGGACGAGCAGTACTTC.

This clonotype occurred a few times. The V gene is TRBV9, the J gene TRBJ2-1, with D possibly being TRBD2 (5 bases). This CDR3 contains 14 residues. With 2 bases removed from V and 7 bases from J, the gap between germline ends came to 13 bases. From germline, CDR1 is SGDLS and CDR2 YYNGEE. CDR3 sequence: CASSVSATTNEQFF. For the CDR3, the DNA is TGTGCCAGCAGCGTTAGCGCGACCACGAATGAGCAGTTCTTC.

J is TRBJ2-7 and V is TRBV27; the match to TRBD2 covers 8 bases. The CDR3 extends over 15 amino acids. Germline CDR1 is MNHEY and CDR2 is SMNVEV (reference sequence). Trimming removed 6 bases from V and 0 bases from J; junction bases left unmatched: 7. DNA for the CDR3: TGTGCCAGCAGGCTCCTTGGGACTAGCTCCTACGAGCAGTACTTC. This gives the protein CASRLLGTSSYEQYF.

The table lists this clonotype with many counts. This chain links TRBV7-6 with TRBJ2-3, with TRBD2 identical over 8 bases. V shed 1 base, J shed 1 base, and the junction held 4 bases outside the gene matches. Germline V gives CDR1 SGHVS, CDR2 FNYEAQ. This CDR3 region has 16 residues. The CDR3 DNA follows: TGTGCCAGCAGCTTAGGTCCAGCGGGAGGCACAGATACGCAGTATTTT. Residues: CASSLGPAGGTDTQYF.

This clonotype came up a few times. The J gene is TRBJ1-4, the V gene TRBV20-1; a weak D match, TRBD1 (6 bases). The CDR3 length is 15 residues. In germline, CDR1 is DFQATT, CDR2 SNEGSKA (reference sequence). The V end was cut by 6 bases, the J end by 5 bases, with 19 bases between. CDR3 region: CSAPRTETSNEKLFF. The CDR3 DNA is TGCAGTGCGCCTAGGACAGAGACTTCAAATGAAAAACTGTTTTTT.

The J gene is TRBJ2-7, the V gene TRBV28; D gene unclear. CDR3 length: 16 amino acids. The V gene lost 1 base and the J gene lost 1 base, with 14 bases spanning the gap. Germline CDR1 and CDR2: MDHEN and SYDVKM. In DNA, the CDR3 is TGTGCCAGCAGTTTATATGCGACACATCCTTCCTACGAGCAGTACTTC. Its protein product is CASSLYATHPSYEQYF.

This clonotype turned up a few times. CDR3 DNA sequence: TGTGCCAGCAGCTTATTGATCGTGGGGGCCGAAGGCTACACCTTC. Protein sequence: CASSLLIVGAEGYTF. J is TRBJ1-2 and V is TRBV11-2, with D possibly TRBD1 on 6 matching bases. The CDR3 has 15 amino acids. Trimming stripped 2 bases from V and 8 bases from J, with 18 bases between. Germline V gene lookup returns CDR1 SGHAT and CDR2 FQNNGV.

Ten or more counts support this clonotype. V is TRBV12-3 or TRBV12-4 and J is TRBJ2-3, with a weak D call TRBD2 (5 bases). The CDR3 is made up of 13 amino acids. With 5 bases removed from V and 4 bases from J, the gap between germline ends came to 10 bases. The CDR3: CASSRGSADTQYF. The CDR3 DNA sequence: TGTGCCAGCAGTCGGGGTTCCGCAGATACGCAGTATTTT.

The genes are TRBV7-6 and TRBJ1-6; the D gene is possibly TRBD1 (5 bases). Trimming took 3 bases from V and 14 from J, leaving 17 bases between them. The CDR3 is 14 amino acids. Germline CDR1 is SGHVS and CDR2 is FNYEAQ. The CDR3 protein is CASSFGQVGSTLHF. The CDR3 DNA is TGTGCCAGCAGCTTCGGACAAGTTGGGAGCACCCTCCACTTT.

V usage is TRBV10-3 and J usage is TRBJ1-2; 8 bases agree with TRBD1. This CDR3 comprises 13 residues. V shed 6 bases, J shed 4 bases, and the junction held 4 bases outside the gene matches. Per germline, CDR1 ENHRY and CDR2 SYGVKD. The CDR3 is CAISPGGSYGYTF. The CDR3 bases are TGTGCCATCAGCCCAGGGGGCAGCTATGGCTACACCTTC.

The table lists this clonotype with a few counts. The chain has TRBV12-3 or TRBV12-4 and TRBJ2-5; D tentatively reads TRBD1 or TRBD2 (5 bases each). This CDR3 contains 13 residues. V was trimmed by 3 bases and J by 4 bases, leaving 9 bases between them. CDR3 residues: CASSFRGPETQYF. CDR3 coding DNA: TGTGCCAGCAGTTTTCGGGGACCAGAGACCCAGTACTTC.

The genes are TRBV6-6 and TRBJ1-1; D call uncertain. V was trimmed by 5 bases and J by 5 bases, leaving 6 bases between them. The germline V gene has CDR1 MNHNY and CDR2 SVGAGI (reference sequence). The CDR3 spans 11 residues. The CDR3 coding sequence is TGTGCCAGCAGTATCGCAACTGAAGCTTTCTTT. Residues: CASSIATEAFF.